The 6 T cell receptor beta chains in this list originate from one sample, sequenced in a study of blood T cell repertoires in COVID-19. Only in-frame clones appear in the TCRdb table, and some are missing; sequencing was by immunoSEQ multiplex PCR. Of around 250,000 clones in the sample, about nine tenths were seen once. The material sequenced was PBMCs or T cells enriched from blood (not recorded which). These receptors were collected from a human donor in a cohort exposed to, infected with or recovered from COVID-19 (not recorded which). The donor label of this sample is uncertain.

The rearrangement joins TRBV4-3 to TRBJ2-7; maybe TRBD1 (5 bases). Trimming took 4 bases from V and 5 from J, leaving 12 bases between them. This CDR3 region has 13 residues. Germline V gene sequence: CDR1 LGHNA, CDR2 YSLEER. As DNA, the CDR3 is TGCGCCAGCAGCCGAACAGGCCAGGACGAGCAGTACTTC. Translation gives CASSRTGQDEQYF.

The CDR3 loop is CASHTRGGEVYEKLFF. The CDR3 bases are TGTGCCAGCCACACGAGAGGGGGCGAGGTATATGAAAAACTGTTTTTT. The V gene is TRBV19, the J gene TRBJ1-4; 7 bases agree with TRBD1. The CDR3 runs 16 residues. Germline V gene data show CDR1 as LNHDA and CDR2 as SQIVND (reference sequence). Germline trimming cut 9 bases from V and 6 bases from J; bases unmatched to any gene: 16. The whole variable domain, filled in from reference TRBV19 and TRBJ1-4, reads DGGITQSPKYLFRKEGQNVTLSCEQNLNHDAMYWYRQDPGQGLRLIYYSQIVNDFQKGDIAEGYSVSREKKESFPLTVTSAQKNPTAFYLCASHTRGGEVYEKLFFGSGTQLSVL.

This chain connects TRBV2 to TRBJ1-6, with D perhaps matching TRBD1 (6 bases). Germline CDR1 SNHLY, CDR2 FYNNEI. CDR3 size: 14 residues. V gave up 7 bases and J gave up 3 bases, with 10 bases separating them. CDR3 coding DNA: TGTGCCAGCAATCGGGACAACTATAATTCACCCCTCCACTTT. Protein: CASNRDNYNSPLHF.

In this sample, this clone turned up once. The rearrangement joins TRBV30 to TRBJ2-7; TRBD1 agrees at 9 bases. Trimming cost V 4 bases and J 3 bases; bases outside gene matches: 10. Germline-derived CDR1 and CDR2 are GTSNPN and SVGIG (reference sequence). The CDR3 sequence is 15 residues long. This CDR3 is CAWKITGGAFYEQYF. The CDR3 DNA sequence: TGTGCCTGGAAAATCACAGGGGGCGCCTTCTACGAGCAGTACTTC.

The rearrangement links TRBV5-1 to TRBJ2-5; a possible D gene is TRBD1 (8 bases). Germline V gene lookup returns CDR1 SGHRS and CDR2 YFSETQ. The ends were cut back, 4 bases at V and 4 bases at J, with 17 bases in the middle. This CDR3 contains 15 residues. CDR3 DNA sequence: TGCGCCAGCAGCGCCGGACAGGGCGGGAGAGAGACCCAGTACTTC. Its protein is CASSAGQGGRETQYF.

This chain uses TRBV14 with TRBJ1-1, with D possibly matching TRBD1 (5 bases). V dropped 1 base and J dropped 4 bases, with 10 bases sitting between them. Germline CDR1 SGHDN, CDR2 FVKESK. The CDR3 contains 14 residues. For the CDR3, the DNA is TGTGCCAGCAGCCAAGTCGGGGGTGCCACTGAAGCTTTCTTT. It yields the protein CASSQVGGATEAFF.